The present entry profiles one T cell receptor beta chain with its context. The sample is drawn from a study of blood T cell repertoires in COVID-19. How the authors handled the data: Amplification from reference gene primers served as the basis for estimated nucleated cell counts. Here immunoSEQ multiplex PCR was the method, and the copy in TCRdb shows in-frame clones only, minus some. V and J calls and clone size are copied from that table; D and trimming were computed from the DNA. The repertoire has roughly 380,000 clones, roughly 80% of them found once; the top ten carry approximately 1%. The sample consisted of peripheral blood. The receptor comes from a human donor with acute or convalescent COVID-19. The donor label of this sample is uncertain.

CDR3 sequence reads: CASSPVGGSSGNTIYF. DNA for the CDR3: TGTGCCAGCTCACCAGTGGGCGGGAGCTCTGGAAACACCATATATTTT. The chain is built from TRBV18 and TRBJ1-3; D unresolved. The CDR3 is made up of 16 amino acids. Germline V lookup: CDR1 KGHSH, CDR2 LQKENI. V gave up 2 bases and J gave up 0 bases, with 11 bases separating them.